This T cell receptor (beta chain) was identified during a study of immune cell composition in non-small cell lung cancer. Normal lung was taken at the farthest possible site, at least 3 cm from tumour. Turning to this clone: Its target is not known.

Sequencing was performed with immunoSEQ multiplex PCR; in TCRdb, only in-frame clones are kept and a portion is missing. There are about 5,300 clones in the sample; nearly 90% occur only once, and 5.8% lies in the top ten. In germline, CDR1 is ENHRY, CDR2 SYGVKD. The CDR3 extends over 14 amino acids. Trimming took 10 bases from V and 3 from J, leaving 16 bases between them. Study-wide results and caveats: Around four fifths of squamous and roughly 32% of adenocarcinoma cases had tumour-associated clones >0.5%. Tumour TCR-beta clonality showed no significant link to smoking pack-years. Overall clonality, unlike maximal tumour-associated clone frequency, did not predict TIL reactivity.

The receptor's source is a human donor with non-small cell lung cancer. Some clones in this sample may be carry-over from other donors' samples. Sequenced: non-adjacent lung tissue. The chain has TRBV10-3 and TRBJ1-5, with D unresolved. The CDR3 nucleotides are TGTGCCACCTGCGTCGGGGAGAACAATCAGCCCCAGCATTTT. Its translation: CATCVGENNQPQHF.